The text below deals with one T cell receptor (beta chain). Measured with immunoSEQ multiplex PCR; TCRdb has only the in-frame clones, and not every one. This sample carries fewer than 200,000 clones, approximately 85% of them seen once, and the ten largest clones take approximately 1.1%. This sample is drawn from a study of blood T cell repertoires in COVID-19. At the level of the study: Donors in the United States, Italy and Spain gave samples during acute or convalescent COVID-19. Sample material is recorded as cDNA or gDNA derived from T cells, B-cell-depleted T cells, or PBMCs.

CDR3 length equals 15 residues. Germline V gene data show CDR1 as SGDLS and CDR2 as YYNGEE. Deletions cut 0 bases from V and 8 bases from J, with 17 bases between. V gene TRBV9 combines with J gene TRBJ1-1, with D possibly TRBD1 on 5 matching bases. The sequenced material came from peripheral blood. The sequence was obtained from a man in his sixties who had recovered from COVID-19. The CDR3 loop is CASSVEPGQAIEAFF. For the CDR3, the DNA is TGTGCCAGCAGCGTAGAGCCTGGACAAGCCATAGAAGCTTTCTTT. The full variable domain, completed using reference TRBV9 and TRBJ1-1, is DSGVTQTPKHLITATGQRVTLRCSPRSGDLSVYWYQQSLDQGLQFLIQYYNGEERAKGNILERFSAQQFPDLHSELNLSSLELGDSALYFCASSVEPGQAIEAFFGQGTRLTVV.